This T cell receptor (beta chain) was profiled in a study of T cell repertoires in cytomegalovirus infection. One entry per CDR3 protein, called by TCRdb with MiXCR from the reads. In the table there are some 270,000 distinct CDR3 sequences, 22% of which are singletons. To note about this clonotype: What it recognizes is unknown.

The J segment lost 6 bases and the V segment lost 4 bases, leaving 1 base of the junction unmatched. This CDR3 is 13 amino acids long. Whole-study results and caveats: Within the response measured ex vivo, HLA-C-restricted CMV-specific TCR beta clonotypes were dominant.

The chain employs TRBV12-3 or TRBV12-4 and TRBJ2-4; 9 bases match TRBD1. The input for sequencing was cultured PBMCs, taken from culture after CMV antigen stimulation. The origin of this receptor is a human donor in good health (CMV status not recorded). Some clones in this sample may be carry-over from other donors' samples. CDR3 amino acids: CASSSGQGNIQYF. CDR3 nucleotides: TGTGCCAGCAGTTCGGGACAGGGAAACATTCAGTACTTC.